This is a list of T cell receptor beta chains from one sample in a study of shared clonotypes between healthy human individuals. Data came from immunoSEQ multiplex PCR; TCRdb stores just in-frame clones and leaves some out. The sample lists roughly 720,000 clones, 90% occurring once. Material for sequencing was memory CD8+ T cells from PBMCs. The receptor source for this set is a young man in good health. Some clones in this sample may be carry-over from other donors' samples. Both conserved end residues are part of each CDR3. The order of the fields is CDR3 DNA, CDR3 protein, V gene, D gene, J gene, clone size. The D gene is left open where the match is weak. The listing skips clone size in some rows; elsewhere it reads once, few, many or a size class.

CDR3 DNA: TGTGCCAGCAGTCCCCTGGCCCCGAACACTGAAGCTTTCTTT
CDR3 protein: CASSPLAPNTEAFF
V gene: TRBV6-5
D gene: .
J gene: TRBJ1-1
clone size: .

CDR3 DNA: TGTGCCAGCAGCTTATTGCCGGGAGTCGATCAGTTCTTC
CDR3 protein: CASSLLPGVDQFF
V gene: TRBV7-3
D gene: .
J gene: TRBJ2-1
clone size: once

CDR3 DNA: TGCGCCAGCAGCCAAGAAAATACCCCCTACAATGAGCAGTTCTTC
CDR3 protein: CASSQENTPYNEQFF
V gene: TRBV4-3
D gene: .
J gene: TRBJ2-1
clone size: .

CDR3 DNA: TGTGCCAGCAGTGAGGACAGGGGGCATGAGCAGTACTTC
CDR3 protein: CASSEDRGHEQYF
V gene: TRBV25-1
D gene: TRBD1
J gene: TRBJ2-7
clone size: .

CDR3 DNA: TGTGCCAGCAGCGGCCCCCGGGATCGTACCTCTGGGGCCAACGTCCTGACTTTC
CDR3 protein: CASSGPRDRTSGANVLTF
V gene: TRBV9
D gene: .
J gene: TRBJ2-6
clone size: .

CDR3 DNA: TGTGCCAGCAGTTTATGGCGGGGTCACTACGAGCAGTACTTC
CDR3 protein: CASSLWRGHYEQYF
V gene: TRBV27
D gene: .
J gene: TRBJ2-7
clone size: .

CDR3 DNA: TGTGCCAGCAGTCACCCCCGGGACAACCAAAACATTCAGTACTTC
CDR3 protein: CASSHPRDNQNIQYF
V gene: TRBV28
D gene: .
J gene: TRBJ2-4
clone size: .

CDR3 DNA: TGTGCCAGCCGACCGACAGGGCCTGAAGCTTTCTTT
CDR3 protein: CASRPTGPEAFF
V gene: TRBV6-1
D gene: TRBD1
J gene: TRBJ1-1
clone size: .

CDR3 DNA: TGCGCCAGCAGCTTAGGGACAGGGGGTTTACAAGAGACCCAGTACTTC
CDR3 protein: CASSLGTGGLQETQYF
V gene: TRBV5-1
D gene: TRBD1
J gene: TRBJ2-5
clone size: .

CDR3 DNA: TGTGCCAGCAGCTTAAAGGGTGCTGAAGCTTTCTTT
CDR3 protein: CASSLKGAEAFF
V gene: TRBV7-9
D gene: .
J gene: TRBJ1-1
clone size: .

CDR3 DNA: TGTGCCAGCAGCCGTGGCGGGAGCAAAGATACGCAGTATTTT
CDR3 protein: CASSRGGSKDTQYF
V gene: TRBV11-2
D gene: TRBD2
J gene: TRBJ2-3
clone size: .

CDR3 DNA: TGTGCCAGCAGTGGAGGGGACTCTGGCGCAGATACGCAGTATTTT
CDR3 protein: CASSGGDSGADTQYF
V gene: TRBV6-4
D gene: .
J gene: TRBJ2-3
clone size: .

CDR3 DNA: TGTGCCAGCAGTTTTTTTCCGGGAGCGGGCACAGATACGCAGTATTTT
CDR3 protein: CASSFFPGAGTDTQYF
V gene: TRBV27
D gene: .
J gene: TRBJ2-3
clone size: .

CDR3 DNA: TGCGCCAGCAGCTTTGGACAGGCTCGCGAGCAGTACTTC
CDR3 protein: CASSFGQAREQYF
V gene: TRBV5-1
D gene: TRBD1
J gene: TRBJ2-7
clone size: .

CDR3 DNA: TGTGCCAGTAGTATAGATCTCAGTAGCTCCTACGAGCAGTACTTC
CDR3 protein: CASSIDLSSSYEQYF
V gene: TRBV19
D gene: .
J gene: TRBJ2-7
clone size: .

CDR3 DNA: TGTGCCAGCAGCCCGCCGGGACTAGCTGTTAATGAGCAGTTCTTC
CDR3 protein: CASSPPGLAVNEQFF
V gene: TRBV7-9
D gene: TRBD2
J gene: TRBJ2-1
clone size: .

CDR3 DNA: TGTGCCAGCAGCTTGCAGGGGGCCACCTACGAGCAGTACTTC
CDR3 protein: CASSLQGATYEQYF
V gene: TRBV11-1
D gene: TRBD1
J gene: TRBJ2-7
clone size: .

CDR3 DNA: TGCGCCAGCAGCTTGGGACCCGGGACAGGAGATGGCTACACCTTC
CDR3 protein: CASSLGPGTGDGYTF
V gene: TRBV5-1
D gene: TRBD1
J gene: TRBJ1-2
clone size: .

CDR3 DNA: TGTGCCAGCAGTTTATGGGGCGGCAGCGGGACAAACACAGATACGCAGTATTTT
CDR3 protein: CASSLWGGSGTNTDTQYF
V gene: TRBV28
D gene: .
J gene: TRBJ2-3
clone size: .

CDR3 DNA: TGTGCCACCAGCAGAGCAAGGGGGCTCCGGTACGAGCAGTACTTC
CDR3 protein: CATSRARGLRYEQYF
V gene: TRBV15
D gene: TRBD1
J gene: TRBJ2-7
clone size: few

CDR3 DNA: TGTGCCAGCACCCGCGAGTATGGTGAGCAGTTCTTC
CDR3 protein: CASTREYGEQFF
V gene: TRBV28
D gene: .
J gene: TRBJ2-1
clone size: .

CDR3 DNA: TGTGCCAGCACCCCGCGGGGCTGGGATGAGCAGTTCTTC
CDR3 protein: CASTPRGWDEQFF
V gene: TRBV28
D gene: .
J gene: TRBJ2-1
clone size: .

CDR3 DNA: TGTGCCAGCAGCCAAGAACCTAGCTATGAGCAGTTCTTC
CDR3 protein: CASSQEPSYEQFF
V gene: TRBV14
D gene: .
J gene: TRBJ2-1
clone size: .

CDR3 DNA: TGTGCCAGCAGGCCGTGGACAGATTACTCCTACGAGCAGTACTTC
CDR3 protein: CASRPWTDYSYEQYF
V gene: TRBV7-9
D gene: .
J gene: TRBJ2-7
clone size: .

CDR3 DNA: TGTGCCAGCGGCTCGACCGGGACAGAAAATTACAATGAGCAGTTCTTC
CDR3 protein: CASGSTGTENYNEQFF
V gene: TRBV7-9
D gene: TRBD1
J gene: TRBJ2-1
clone size: .

CDR3 DNA: TGTGCCAGCAGTGACAGGACGGGAGGGCCCGATCATGAGCAGTTCTTC
CDR3 protein: CASSDRTGGPDHEQFF
V gene: TRBV6-4
D gene: TRBD2
J gene: TRBJ2-1
clone size: .

CDR3 DNA: TGTGCCTGGAGCCACAGGGGGCGTTTCGAGACGGGCACCTACAATGAGCAGTTCTTC
CDR3 protein: CAWSHRGRFETGTYNEQFF
V gene: TRBV30
D gene: TRBD1
J gene: TRBJ2-1
clone size: once

CDR3 DNA: TGTGCCAGCAGCCAAACGAGGGGCCTCTATGGCTACACCTTC
CDR3 protein: CASSQTRGLYGYTF
V gene: TRBV7-9
D gene: .
J gene: TRBJ1-2
clone size: many

CDR3 DNA: TGTGCCAGCAGCTTAGGAGGGGGATGGTATGGCTACACCTTC
CDR3 protein: CASSLGGGWYGYTF
V gene: TRBV7-9
D gene: .
J gene: TRBJ1-2
clone size: .

CDR3 DNA: TGTGCCAGCAGTTTCCTTCCTAGCACAGATACGCAGTATTTT
CDR3 protein: CASSFLPSTDTQYF
V gene: TRBV27
D gene: .
J gene: TRBJ2-3
clone size: .

CDR3 DNA: TGTGCCACGTTAGACCATCGTGGGGGCTACACCTTC
CDR3 protein: CATLDHRGGYTF
V gene: TRBV7-9
D gene: .
J gene: TRBJ1-2
clone size: .

CDR3 DNA: TGTGCCAGCACCCCTGTGGCGGGAGGGGGGCATGAGCAGTTCTTC
CDR3 protein: CASTPVAGGGHEQFF
V gene: TRBV6-6
D gene: TRBD2
J gene: TRBJ2-1
clone size: .

CDR3 DNA: TGCGCCAGCAGCTTGGATGCTAGCGGCTCCTACGAGCAGTACTTC
CDR3 protein: CASSLDASGSYEQYF
V gene: TRBV5-1
D gene: TRBD2
J gene: TRBJ2-7
clone size: .

CDR3 DNA: TGTGCCAGCAGCCAACTAGCTAACGAGCAGTTCTTC
CDR3 protein: CASSQLANEQFF
V gene: TRBV27
D gene: .
J gene: TRBJ2-1
clone size: .

CDR3 DNA: TGTGCCAGCAGTTTGAAGTCTTTTTGGTACCAAGAGACCCAGTACTTC
CDR3 protein: CASSLKSFWYQETQYF
V gene: TRBV28
D gene: .
J gene: TRBJ2-5
clone size: .

CDR3 DNA: TGTGCCAGCAGTCTACAAGGGGCCACTGAAGCTTTCTTT
CDR3 protein: CASSLQGATEAFF
V gene: TRBV27
D gene: .
J gene: TRBJ1-1
clone size: .

CDR3 DNA: TGTGCCAGCAGGGAGACTAGCGGGTTCTTCTATGAGCAGTTCTTC
CDR3 protein: CASRETSGFFYEQFF
V gene: TRBV27
D gene: TRBD2
J gene: TRBJ2-1
clone size: once

CDR3 DNA: TGCGCCAGCAGCTTAACCGCAGGTGAGGCCTTCGAGCAGTACTTC
CDR3 protein: CASSLTAGEAFEQYF
V gene: TRBV5-1
D gene: .
J gene: TRBJ2-7
clone size: .

CDR3 DNA: TGCGCCAGCTCCACGGGTCTGAACACTGAAGCTTTCTTT
CDR3 protein: CASSTGLNTEAFF
V gene: TRBV10-1
D gene: .
J gene: TRBJ1-1
clone size: few

CDR3 DNA: TGTGCCAGCAGCCCCAGCCCGGGGAATGAGCAGTTCTTC
CDR3 protein: CASSPSPGNEQFF
V gene: TRBV5-4
D gene: .
J gene: TRBJ2-1
clone size: .

CDR3 DNA: TGTGCCAGCCGCGGACAGATGAACACTGAAGCTTTCTTT
CDR3 protein: CASRGQMNTEAFF
V gene: TRBV9
D gene: .
J gene: TRBJ1-1
clone size: .

CDR3 DNA: TGTGCCAGCAGCTTGGCCGAAATCGACAGGGAGGATACGCAGTATTTT
CDR3 protein: CASSLAEIDREDTQYF
V gene: TRBV7-8
D gene: TRBD1
J gene: TRBJ2-3
clone size: .

CDR3 DNA: TGCAGCGCAGGGGGTGGGGATTCGTACGAGCAGTACTTC
CDR3 protein: CSAGGGDSYEQYF
V gene: TRBV29-1
D gene: TRBD1
J gene: TRBJ2-7
clone size: .

CDR3 DNA: TGTGCCAGCAGCTTAGACCGGGGCCCTGGGAATCAGCCCCAGCATTTT
CDR3 protein: CASSLDRGPGNQPQHF
V gene: TRBV11-2
D gene: .
J gene: TRBJ1-5
clone size: .

CDR3 DNA: TGTGCCAGCAGTCCTATTCTCGGGGGGAACACTGAAGCTTTCTTT
CDR3 protein: CASSPILGGNTEAFF
V gene: TRBV27
D gene: .
J gene: TRBJ1-1
clone size: .

CDR3 DNA: TGTGCCAGTAGTATTCTGGCAGGGGACTACGAGCAGTACTTC
CDR3 protein: CASSILAGDYEQYF
V gene: TRBV19
D gene: .
J gene: TRBJ2-7
clone size: .

CDR3 DNA: TGTGCCGGCTACAAACCGGGACAGGGGTCACTGAACACTGAAGCTTTCTTT
CDR3 protein: CAGYKPGQGSLNTEAFF
V gene: TRBV30
D gene: TRBD1
J gene: TRBJ1-1
clone size: .

CDR3 DNA: TGTGCCAGTAGTCCTCTGGGAGGCCTCTCGGAGCAGTACTTC
CDR3 protein: CASSPLGGLSEQYF
V gene: TRBV19
D gene: .
J gene: TRBJ2-7
clone size: .

CDR3 DNA: TGTGCCACCAGCAAACTTAGCGGGAAGTCCTACGAGCAGTACTTC
CDR3 protein: CATSKLSGKSYEQYF
V gene: TRBV15
D gene: TRBD2
J gene: TRBJ2-7
clone size: .

CDR3 DNA: TGCGCCAGCAGCTTGATTCAGGGGAGGGAGCAGTACTTC
CDR3 protein: CASSLIQGREQYF
V gene: TRBV5-1
D gene: .
J gene: TRBJ2-7
clone size: .